Reported below is one T cell receptor (beta chain). The CDR3 runs 13 residues. Germline values: CDR1 WNHNN, CDR2 SYGVQD (reference sequence). The ends were cut back, 5 bases at V and 5 bases at J, with 12 bases in the middle. This sample is part of a study of OX40 agonist ivuxolimab in advanced cancers. The wider study: Earlier treatment with anti-PD-1, anti-PD-L1 or anti-CTLA-4 was permitted, and 30% to 40% had received some. Partial responses occurred in three patients (one hepatocellular carcinoma, two cutaneous melanoma).

Sequencing was performed with immunoSEQ multiplex PCR; in TCRdb, only in-frame clones are kept and a portion is missing. Of fewer than 70,000 clones in the sample, under 95% were seen once. The source was CD4+ or CD8+ T cells sorted from blood, collected in a trial of the OX40 agonist ivuxolimab. The clonotype was recovered from an adult with an advanced solid tumor such as melanoma, head and neck, liver or kidney cancer. The chain joins TRBV10-1 to TRBJ2-5; possibly TRBD1 or TRBD2 for D (5 bases each). CDR3 loop: CASSPRGSETQYF. The DNA of the CDR3 is TGCGCCAGCAGTCCCCGGGGCTCGGAGACCCAGTACTTC.